This T cell receptor (beta chain) was identified in a study of CD8+CD57+ T cells in acquired aplastic anemia. About the study: Yields of DNA that came from sorted CD4+ and CD8+ cells averaged about 3.4 ug.

This clonotype was picked up many times. Antigen unknown. The germline V gene has CDR1 MNHNY and CDR2 SVGAGI (reference sequence). This CDR3 has 16 residues. V dropped 0 bases and J dropped 0 bases, with 8 bases sitting between them. TCR beta VDJ combinations and CDR3 sequences were profiled from genomic DNA. TCRdb re-analysed the reads in MiXCR, keeping a single row per CDR3 protein. The sample lists 250,000 to 300,000 distinct CDR3 sequences, 50% to 70% occurring once. Study outcomes and limitations: Almost 30 sequences, all CD8+ CDR3, were shared between patients and controls. Patients versus controls showed no significant CD8+ Simpson's diversity difference.

The chain recombines TRBV6-6 with TRBJ2-2; D call uncertain. This clonotype originated in a human donor with severe aplastic anemia or a healthy control (not recorded which). The sequenced sample consisted of sorted CD4+, CD8+, or CD8+CD57+ T cells (not recorded which) from PBMCs. The CDR3 nucleotides read TGTGCCAGCAGTTACTCTACTATTGCGAACACCGGGGAGCTGTTTTTT. Amino acids: CASSYSTIANTGELFF.